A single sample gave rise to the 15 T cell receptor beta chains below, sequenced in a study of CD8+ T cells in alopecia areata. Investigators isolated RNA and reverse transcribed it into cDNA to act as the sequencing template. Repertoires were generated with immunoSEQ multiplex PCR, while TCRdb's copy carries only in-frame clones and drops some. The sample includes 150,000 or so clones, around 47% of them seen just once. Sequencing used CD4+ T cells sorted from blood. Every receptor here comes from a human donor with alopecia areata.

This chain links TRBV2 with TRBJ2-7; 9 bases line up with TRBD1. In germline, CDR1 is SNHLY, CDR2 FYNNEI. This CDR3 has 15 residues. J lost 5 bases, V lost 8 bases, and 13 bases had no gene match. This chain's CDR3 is CASRGGQGSFNEQYF. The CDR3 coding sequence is TGTGCCAGCCGAGGGGGACAGGGCTCCTTCAACGAGCAGTACTTC. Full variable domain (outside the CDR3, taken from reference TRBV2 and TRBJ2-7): EPEVTQTPSHQVTQMGQEVILRCVPISNHLYFYWYRQILGQKVEFLVSFYNNEISEKSEIFDDQFSVERPDGSNFTLKIRSTKLEDSAMYFCASRGGQGSFNEQYFGPGTRLTVT.

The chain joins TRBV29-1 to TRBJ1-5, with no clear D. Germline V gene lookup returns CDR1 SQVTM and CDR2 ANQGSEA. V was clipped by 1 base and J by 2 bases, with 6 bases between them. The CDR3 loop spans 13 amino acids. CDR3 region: CSVEVGRNQPQHF. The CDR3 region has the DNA TGCAGCGTTGAAGTAGGCCGCAATCAGCCCCAGCATTTT.

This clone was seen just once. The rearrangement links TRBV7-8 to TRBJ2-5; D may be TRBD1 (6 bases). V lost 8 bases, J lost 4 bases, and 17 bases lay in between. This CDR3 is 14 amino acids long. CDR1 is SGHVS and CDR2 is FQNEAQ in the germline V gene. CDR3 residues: CASSSTGPAETQYF. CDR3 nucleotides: TGTGCCAGCTCCTCGACAGGACCTGCAGAGACCCAGTACTTC.

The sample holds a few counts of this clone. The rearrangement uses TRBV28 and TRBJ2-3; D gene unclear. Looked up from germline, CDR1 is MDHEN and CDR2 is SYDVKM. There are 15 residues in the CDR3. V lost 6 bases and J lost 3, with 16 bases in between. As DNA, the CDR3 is TGTGCCAGCAGATCCGCTAGAAAGACAACAGATACGCAGTATTTT. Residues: CASRSARKTTDTQYF.

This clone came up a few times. CDR3 DNA: TGTGCCAGCAGGAGCGGGAGCTCTTACAATGAGCAGTTCTTC. This gives the protein CASRSGSSYNEQFF. This sequence joins TRBV2 and TRBJ2-1, with TRBD2 identical over 8 bases. The J segment lost 4 bases and the V segment lost 6 bases, leaving 5 bases of the junction unmatched. This CDR3 contains 14 residues. From germline, CDR1 is SNHLY and CDR2 FYNNEI.

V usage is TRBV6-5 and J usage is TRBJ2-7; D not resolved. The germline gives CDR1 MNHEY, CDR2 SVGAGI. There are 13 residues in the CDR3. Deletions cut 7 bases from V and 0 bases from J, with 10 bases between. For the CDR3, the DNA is TGTGCCAGCACCTCGACCCCCTCCTACGAGCAGTACTTC. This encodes CASTSTPSYEQYF.

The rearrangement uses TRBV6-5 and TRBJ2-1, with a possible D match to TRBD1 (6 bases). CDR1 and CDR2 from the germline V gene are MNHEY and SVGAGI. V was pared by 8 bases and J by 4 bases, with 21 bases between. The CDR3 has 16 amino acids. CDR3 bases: TGTGCCAGCCGTTCCGCTAGAGGGACATCTTACAATGAGCAGTTCTTC. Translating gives CASRSARGTSYNEQFF.

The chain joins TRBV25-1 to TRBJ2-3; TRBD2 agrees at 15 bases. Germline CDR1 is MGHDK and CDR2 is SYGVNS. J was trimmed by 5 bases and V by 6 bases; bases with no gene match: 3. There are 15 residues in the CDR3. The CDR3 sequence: CASRMGLAGGDTQYF. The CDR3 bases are TGTGCCAGCAGGATGGGACTAGCGGGAGGAGATACGCAGTATTTT.

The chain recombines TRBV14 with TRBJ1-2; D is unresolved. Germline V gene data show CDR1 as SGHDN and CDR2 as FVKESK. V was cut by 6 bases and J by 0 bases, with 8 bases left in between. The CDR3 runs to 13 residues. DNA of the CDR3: TGTGCCAGCAGTGTCGGGCCTAACTATGGCTACACCTTC. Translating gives CASSVGPNYGYTF.

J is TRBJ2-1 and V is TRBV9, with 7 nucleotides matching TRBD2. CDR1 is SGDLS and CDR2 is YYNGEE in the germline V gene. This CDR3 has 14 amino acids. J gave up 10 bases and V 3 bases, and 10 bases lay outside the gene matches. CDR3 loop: CASSERLALVEQFF. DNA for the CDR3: TGTGCCAGCAGCGAACGACTAGCTTTAGTCGAGCAGTTCTTC.

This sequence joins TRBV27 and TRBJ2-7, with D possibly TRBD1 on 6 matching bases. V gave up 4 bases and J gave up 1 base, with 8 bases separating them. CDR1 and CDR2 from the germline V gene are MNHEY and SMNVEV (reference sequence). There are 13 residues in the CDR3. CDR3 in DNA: TGTGCCAGCAGTTACAGGGATTCCTACGAGCAGTACTTC. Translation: CASSYRDSYEQYF.

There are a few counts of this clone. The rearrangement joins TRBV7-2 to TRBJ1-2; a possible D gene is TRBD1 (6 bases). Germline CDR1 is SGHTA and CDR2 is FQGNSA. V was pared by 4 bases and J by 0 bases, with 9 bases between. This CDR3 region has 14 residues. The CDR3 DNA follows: TGTGCCAGCAGCTGGGACACCTCTAACTATGGCTACACCTTC. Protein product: CASSWDTSNYGYTF.

Here the CDR3 reads CASRRGQGARDTQYF. For the CDR3, the DNA is TGTGCCAGCAGACGCGGACAGGGGGCGAGAGATACGCAGTATTTT. The V and J genes are TRBV14 and TRBJ2-3; 11 bases align to TRBD1. Losses at the gene ends were 6 bases for V and 5 bases for J; bases not matched to a gene: 7. This CDR3 has 15 amino acids. CDR1 SGHDN and CDR2 FVKESK come from the germline V gene.

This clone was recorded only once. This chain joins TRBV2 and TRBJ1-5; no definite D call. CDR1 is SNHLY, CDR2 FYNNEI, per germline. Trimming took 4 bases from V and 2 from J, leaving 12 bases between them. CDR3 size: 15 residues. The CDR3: CASSGIPGGNQPQHF. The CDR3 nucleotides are TGTGCCAGCAGTGGGATCCCAGGCGGCAATCAGCCCCAGCATTTT.

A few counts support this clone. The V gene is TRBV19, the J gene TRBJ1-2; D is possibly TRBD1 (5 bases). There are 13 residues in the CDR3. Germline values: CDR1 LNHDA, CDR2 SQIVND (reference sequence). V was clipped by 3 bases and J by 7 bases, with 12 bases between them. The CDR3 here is CASSIRGSRGYTF. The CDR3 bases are TGTGCCAGTAGTATTCGGGGGTCGCGTGGCTACACCTTC. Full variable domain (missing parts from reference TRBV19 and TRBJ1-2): DGGITQSPKYLFRKEGQNVTLSCEQNLNHDAMYWYRQDPGQGLRLIYYSQIVNDFQKGDIAEGYSVSREKKESFPLTVTSAQKNPTAFYLCASSIRGSRGYTFGSGTRLTVV.